This record covers a single TCR beta chain. Trimming at V came to 6 bases and at J to 5 bases, leaving 7 bases not matched to a gene. There are 14 residues in the CDR3. Germline V lookup: CDR1 SGHRS, CDR2 YFSETQ. This entry belongs to a study of CD8+CD57+ T cells in acquired aplastic anemia. The TCR beta profiling, which covered VDJ combination and CDR3 sequence, was carried out using genomic DNA as the template. TCRdb independently ran MiXCR on the reads; one entry per CDR3 protein. The table records some 180,000 distinct CDR3 sequences, about 44% of them present only once. Individuals selected for sequencing had exhibited CD8+CD57+ cell expansion on flow cytometry.

The sequenced sample consisted of sorted CD4+, CD8+, or CD8+CD57+ T cells (not recorded which) from PBMCs. The receptor was isolated from a human donor with aplastic anemia. The chain carries TRBV5-1 and TRBJ2-2; 7 positions match TRBD1. The CDR3 DNA reads TGCGCCAGCAAATTGAGACAGGGTACCGGGGAGCTGTTTTTT. It specifies CASKLRQGTGELFF.